One sample yielded the 7 T cell receptor beta chains listed below, sequenced in a study of T cells in Graves' hyperthyroidism and ophthalmopathy. The TCR beta CDR3 regions underwent amplification using RNA transcripts as the source. HTBI primers were employed in a first-round RT-PCR of the TCR CDR3. TCRdb called the multiplex PCR reads again in MiXCR, with one record for every CDR3 protein. The table shows about 130,000 distinct CDR3 sequences, with around 20% occurring only once. The sample taken for sequencing was blood. These receptors came from a woman aged 50 to 60 with Graves' hyperthyroidism that later progressed to Graves' ophthalmopathy.

CDR3 coding DNA: TGCAGCGTTCAAATAGGGGGGGGTGGCTACACCTTC. It translates to CSVQIGGGGYTF. The rearrangement uses TRBV29-1 and TRBJ1-2; D is perhaps TRBD1 (6 bases). V was pared by 5 bases and J by 7 bases, with 14 bases between. The CDR3 runs 12 residues. Germline lookup yields CDR1 SQVTM and CDR2 ANQGSEA.

In its sample, this clonotype was seen a few times. The rearrangement links TRBV28 to TRBJ2-3, with TRBD2 identical over 11 bases. The V and J ends lost 5 bases and 2 bases, in that order; junction bases with no gene match: 12. The CDR3 is 18 amino acids. Germline CDR1 reads MDHEN; CDR2 reads SYDVKM. CDR3: CASSLTSGSGQDTDTQYF. DNA for the CDR3: TGTGCCAGCAGTCTTACTAGCGGGAGCGGGCAGGACACAGATACGCAGTATTTT.

The chain's CDR3 is CASSEGGTRSYNEQFF. The CDR3 DNA is TGTGCCAGCAGTGAAGGAGGGACTCGGTCCTACAATGAGCAGTTCTTC. The chain uses TRBV2 and TRBJ2-1, with D possibly matching TRBD2 (6 bases). The CDR3 is 16 amino acids. With 1 base removed from V and 1 base from J, the gap between germline ends came to 11 bases. Looked up from germline, CDR1 is SNHLY and CDR2 is FYNNEI. The whole variable domain, remainder taken from reference TRBV2 and TRBJ2-1, is EPEVTQTPSHQVTQMGQEVILRCVPISNHLYFYWYRQILGQKVEFLVSFYNNEISEKSEIFDDQFSVERPDGSNFTLKIRSTKLEDSAMYFCASSEGGTRSYNEQFFGPGTRLTVL.

The chain employs TRBV7-8 and TRBJ1-2, with TRBD1 matching 10 bases. With V trimmed by 5 bases and J by 4 bases, 7 bases remained unmatched. Germline CDR1 is SGHVS and CDR2 is FQNEAQ. The CDR3 sequence is 15 residues long. The CDR3: CASSAQTGGSYGYTF. The DNA of the CDR3 is TGTGCCAGCAGCGCCCAGACAGGGGGCAGCTATGGCTACACCTTC. Using reference TRBV7-8 and TRBJ1-2 for the parts outside the CDR3, the full variable domain is GAGVSQSPRYKVAKRGQDVALRCDPISGHVSLFWYQQALGQGPEFLTYFQNEAQLDKSGLPSDRFFAERPEGSVSTLKIQRTQQEDSAVYLCASSAQTGGSYGYTFGSGTRLTVV.

V usage is TRBV29-1 and J usage is TRBJ2-7, with D perhaps matching TRBD2 (6 bases). The CDR3 has 14 amino acids. Germline lookup yields CDR1 SQVTM and CDR2 ANQGSEA. V lost 4 bases and J 0 bases, leaving 13 bases between the germline ends. CDR3 DNA sequence: TGCAGCGTTGGGGACCTCGGGGGCTCCTACGAGCAGTACTTC. Translating gives CSVGDLGGSYEQYF.

This chain joins TRBV19 and TRBJ1-1; 8 nucleotides match TRBD1. Germline V gene lookup returns CDR1 LNHDA and CDR2 SQIVND (reference sequence). The CDR3 loop spans 15 amino acids. The V and J ends lost 4 bases and 0 bases, in that order; junction bases with no gene match: 4. For the CDR3, the DNA is TGTGCCAGTAGTACCACAGGGGGTATGAACACTGAAGCTTTCTTT. As protein: CASSTTGGMNTEAFF.

This chain uses TRBV5-1 with TRBJ2-7; 11 bases match TRBD2. Germline trimming cut 2 bases from V and 1 base from J; bases unmatched to any gene: 5. Germline CDR1 is SGHRS and CDR2 is YFSETQ. The CDR3 consists of 16 residues. CDR3 in amino acids: CASSLLAGAKSYEQYF. The CDR3 coding sequence is TGCGCCAGCAGCTTACTAGCGGGAGCCAAATCCTACGAGCAGTACTTC. Complete variable domain (other parts from reference TRBV5-1 and TRBJ2-7): KAGVTQTPRYLIKTRGQQVTLSCSPISGHRSVSWYQQTPGQGLQFLFEYFSETQRNKGNFPGRFSGRQFSNSRSEMNVSTLELGDSALYLCASSLLAGAKSYEQYFGPGTRLTVT.